This record covers a single T cell receptor beta chain. Compared with germline, one end of the junction differs, possibly owing to a read error. The CDR3 consists of 13 residues. CDR1 is SGDLS, CDR2 YYNGEE, per germline. The data were obtained in a study of CD8+ T cells in alopecia areata. Treatment in this sample: oral pan-JAK inhibitor, 5-10 mg twice daily. It was cDNA, reverse transcribed from extracted RNA, that served as the sequencing template. Measured with immunoSEQ multiplex PCR; TCRdb has only the in-frame clones, and not every one. Altogether 95,000 to 100,000 clones are present, roughly two thirds being singletons, with the ten largest covering less than 20%.

The clonotype comes from a human donor with alopecia areata. Sequencing was performed on CD8+ T cells sorted from blood, taken at week 4, from a patient treated with tofacitinib. This chain links TRBV9 with TRBJ1-2; no reliable D call. The CDR3 DNA reads TGTGCCAGCAGCGTAGGGGTGGGTGAGGATGAAGGCTTC. Encoded protein: CASSVGVGEDEGF.